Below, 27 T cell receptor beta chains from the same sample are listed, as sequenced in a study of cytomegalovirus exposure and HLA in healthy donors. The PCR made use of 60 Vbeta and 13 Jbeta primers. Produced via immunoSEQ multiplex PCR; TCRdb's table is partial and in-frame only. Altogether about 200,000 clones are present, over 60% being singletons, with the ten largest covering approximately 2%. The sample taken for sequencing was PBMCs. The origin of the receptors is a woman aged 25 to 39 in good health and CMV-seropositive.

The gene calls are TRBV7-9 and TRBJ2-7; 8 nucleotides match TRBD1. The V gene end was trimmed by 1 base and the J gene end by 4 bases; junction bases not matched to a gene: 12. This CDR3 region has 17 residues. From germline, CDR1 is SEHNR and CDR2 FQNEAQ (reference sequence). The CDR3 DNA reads TGTGCCAGCAGCTTAGATCGGCGGGACAGGTCAATATACGAGCAGTACTTC. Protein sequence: CASSLDRRDRSIYEQYF.

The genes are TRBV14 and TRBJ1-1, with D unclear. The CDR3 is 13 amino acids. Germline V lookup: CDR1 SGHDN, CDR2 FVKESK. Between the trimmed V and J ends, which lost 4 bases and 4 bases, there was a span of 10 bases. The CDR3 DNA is TGTGCCAGCAGCCCCCGCCCAGGCACTGAAGCTTTCTTT. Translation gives CASSPRPGTEAFF.

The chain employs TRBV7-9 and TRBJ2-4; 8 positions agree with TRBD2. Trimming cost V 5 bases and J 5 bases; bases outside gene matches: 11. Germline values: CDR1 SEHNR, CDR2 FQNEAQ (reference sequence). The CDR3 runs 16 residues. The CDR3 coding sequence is TGTGCCAGCAGCGAGGCCGGAGCGGGGGTCCAAAACATTCAGTACTTC. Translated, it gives CASSEAGAGVQNIQYF.

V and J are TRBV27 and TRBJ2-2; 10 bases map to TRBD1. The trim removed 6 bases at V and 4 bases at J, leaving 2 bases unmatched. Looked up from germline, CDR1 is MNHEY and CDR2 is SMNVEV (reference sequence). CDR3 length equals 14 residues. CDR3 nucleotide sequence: TGTGCCAGCAGATGGGACAGGGGCACCGGGGAGCTGTTTTTT. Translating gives CASRWDRGTGELFF.

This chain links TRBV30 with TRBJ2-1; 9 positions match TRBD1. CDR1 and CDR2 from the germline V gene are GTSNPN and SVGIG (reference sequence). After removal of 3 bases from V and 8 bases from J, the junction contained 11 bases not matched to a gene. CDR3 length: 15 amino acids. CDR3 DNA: TGTGCCTGGAGGGGGGACAGGGTCGCGAGGTATGAGCAGTTCTTC. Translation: CAWRGDRVARYEQFF.

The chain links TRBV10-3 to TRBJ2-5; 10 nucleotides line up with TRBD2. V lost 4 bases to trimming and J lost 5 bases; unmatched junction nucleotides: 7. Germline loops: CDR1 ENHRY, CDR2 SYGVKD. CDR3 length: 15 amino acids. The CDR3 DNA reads TGTGCCATCAGTGGAGAGCGGGGGGGTTGGGAGACCCAGTACTTC. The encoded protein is CAISGERGGWETQYF.

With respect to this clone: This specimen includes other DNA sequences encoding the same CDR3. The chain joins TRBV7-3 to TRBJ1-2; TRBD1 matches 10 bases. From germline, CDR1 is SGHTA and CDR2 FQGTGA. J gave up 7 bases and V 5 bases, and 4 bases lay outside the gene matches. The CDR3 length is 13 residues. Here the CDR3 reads CASSPGTGVGYTF. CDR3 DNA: TGTGCCAGCAGCCCGGGGACAGGGGTTGGCTACACCTTC.

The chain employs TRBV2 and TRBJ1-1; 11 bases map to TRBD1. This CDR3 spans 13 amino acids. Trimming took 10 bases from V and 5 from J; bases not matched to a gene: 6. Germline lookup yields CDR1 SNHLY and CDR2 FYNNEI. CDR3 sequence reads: CANQRDRGTEAFF. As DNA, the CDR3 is TGTGCCAACCAGCGGGACAGGGGGACTGAAGCTTTCTTT. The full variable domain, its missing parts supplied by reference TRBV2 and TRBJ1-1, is EPEVTQTPSHQVTQMGQEVILRCVPISNHLYFYWYRQILGQKVEFLVSFYNNEISEKSEIFDDQFSVERPDGSNFTLKIRSTKLEDSAMYFCANQRDRGTEAFFGQGTRLTVV.

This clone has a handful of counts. Here the CDR3 DNA reads TGTGCCAGCAGCGTCCAGGGAGGCTATGGCTACACCTTC. Protein: CASSVQGGYGYTF. V gene TRBV9 combines with J gene TRBJ1-2; perhaps TRBD1 as D (5 bases). V was shortened by 2 bases and J by 4 bases, with 9 bases between the two germline ends. This CDR3 has 13 residues. Germline-derived CDR1 and CDR2 are SGDLS and YYNGEE.

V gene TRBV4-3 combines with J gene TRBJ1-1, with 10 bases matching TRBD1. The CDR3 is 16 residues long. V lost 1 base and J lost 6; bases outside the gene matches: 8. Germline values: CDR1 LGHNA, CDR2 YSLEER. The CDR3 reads CASSQAPGQGSSEAFF. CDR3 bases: TGCGCCAGCAGCCAAGCCCCGGGACAGGGGTCCTCTGAAGCTTTCTTT.

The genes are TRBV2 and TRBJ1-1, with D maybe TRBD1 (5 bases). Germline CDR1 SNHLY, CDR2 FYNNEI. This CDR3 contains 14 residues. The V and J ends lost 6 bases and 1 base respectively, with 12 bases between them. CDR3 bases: TGTGCCAGCAGGCGGGACGGACAGAACACTGAAGCTTTCTTT. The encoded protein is CASRRDGQNTEAFF.

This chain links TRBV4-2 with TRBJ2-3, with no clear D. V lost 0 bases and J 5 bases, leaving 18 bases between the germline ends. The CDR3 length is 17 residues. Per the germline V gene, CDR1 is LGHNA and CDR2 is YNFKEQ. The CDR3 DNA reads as TGTGCCAGCAGCCAAGAATCTGGCGCGGTCCCATTAGATACGCAGTATTTT. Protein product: CASSQESGAVPLDTQYF.

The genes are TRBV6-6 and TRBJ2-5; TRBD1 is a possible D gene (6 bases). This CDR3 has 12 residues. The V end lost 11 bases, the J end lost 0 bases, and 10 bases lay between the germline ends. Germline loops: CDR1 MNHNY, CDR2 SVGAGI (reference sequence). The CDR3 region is CAARGYQETQYF. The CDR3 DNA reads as TGTGCCGCGAGGGGGTACCAAGAGACCCAGTACTTC.

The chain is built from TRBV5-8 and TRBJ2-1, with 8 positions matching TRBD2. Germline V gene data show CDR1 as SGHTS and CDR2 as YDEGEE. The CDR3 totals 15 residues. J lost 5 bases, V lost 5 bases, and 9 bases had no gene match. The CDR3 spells CASRRRTSSHNEQFF. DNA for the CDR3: TGTGCCAGCAGGCGTAGGACTAGCAGCCACAATGAGCAGTTCTTC.

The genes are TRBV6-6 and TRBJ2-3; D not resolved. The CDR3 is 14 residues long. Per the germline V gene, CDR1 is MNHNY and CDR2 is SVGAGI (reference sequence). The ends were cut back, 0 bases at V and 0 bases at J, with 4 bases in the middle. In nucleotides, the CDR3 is TGTGCCAGCAGTTACTCGCGGAGCACAGATACGCAGTATTTT. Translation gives CASSYSRSTDTQYF.

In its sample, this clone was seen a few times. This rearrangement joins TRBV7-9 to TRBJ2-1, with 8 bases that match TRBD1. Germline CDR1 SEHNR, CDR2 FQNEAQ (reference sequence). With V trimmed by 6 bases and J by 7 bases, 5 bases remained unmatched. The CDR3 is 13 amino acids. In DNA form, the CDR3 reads TGTGCCAGCAGTTATGACAGGGGAAATGAGCAGTTCTTC. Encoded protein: CASSYDRGNEQFF.

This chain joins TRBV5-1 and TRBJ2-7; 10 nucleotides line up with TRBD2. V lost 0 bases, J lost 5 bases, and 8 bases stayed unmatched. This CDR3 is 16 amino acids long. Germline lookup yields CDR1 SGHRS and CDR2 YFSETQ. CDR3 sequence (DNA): TGCGCCAGCAGCTTGGAGGCGGCTAGCGGGAGACACGAGCAGTACTTC. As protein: CASSLEAASGRHEQYF.

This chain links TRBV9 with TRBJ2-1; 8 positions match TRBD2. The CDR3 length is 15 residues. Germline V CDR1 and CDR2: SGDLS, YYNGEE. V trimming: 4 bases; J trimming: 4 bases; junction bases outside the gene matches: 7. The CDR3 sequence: CASSSVQREYNEQFF. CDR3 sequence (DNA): TGTGCCAGCAGCTCCGTCCAGCGGGAGTACAATGAGCAGTTCTTC.

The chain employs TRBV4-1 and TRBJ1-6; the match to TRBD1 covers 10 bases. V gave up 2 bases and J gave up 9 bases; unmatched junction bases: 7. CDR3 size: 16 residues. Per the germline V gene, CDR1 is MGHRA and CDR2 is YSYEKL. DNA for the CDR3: TGCGCCAGCAGCCAACTGACAGGGGGCTTATTTTCACCCCTCCACTTT. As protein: CASSQLTGGLFSPLHF.

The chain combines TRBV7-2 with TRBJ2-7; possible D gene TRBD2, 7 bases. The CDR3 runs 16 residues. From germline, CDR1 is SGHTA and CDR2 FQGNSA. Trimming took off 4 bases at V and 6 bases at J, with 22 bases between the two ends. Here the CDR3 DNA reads TGTGCCAGCAGCTCTATCCTGGGGGGGCCGCCGGTCGAGCAGTACTTC. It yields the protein CASSSILGGPPVEQYF. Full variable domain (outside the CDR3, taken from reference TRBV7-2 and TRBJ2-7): GAGVSQSPSNKVTEKGKDVELRCDPISGHTALYWYRQSLGQGLEFLIYFQGNSAPDKSGLPSDRFSAERTGGSVSTLTIQRTQQEDSAVYLCASSSILGGPPVEQYFGPGTRLTVT.

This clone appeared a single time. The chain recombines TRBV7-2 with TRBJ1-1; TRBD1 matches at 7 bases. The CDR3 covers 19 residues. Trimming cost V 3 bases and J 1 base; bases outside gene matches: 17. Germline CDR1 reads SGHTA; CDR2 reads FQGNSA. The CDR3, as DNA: TGTGCCAGCAGCTTGAGGTCCTTGGGACAGCCGGGGACGAACACTGAAGCTTTCTTT. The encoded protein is CASSLRSLGQPGTNTEAFF.

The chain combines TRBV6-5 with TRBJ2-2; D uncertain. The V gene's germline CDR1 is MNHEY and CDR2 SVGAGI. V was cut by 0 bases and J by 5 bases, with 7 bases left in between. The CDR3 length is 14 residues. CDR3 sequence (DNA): TGTGCCAGCAGTTACTCGAGGCTAACCGGGGAGCTGTTTTTT. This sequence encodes CASSYSRLTGELFF.

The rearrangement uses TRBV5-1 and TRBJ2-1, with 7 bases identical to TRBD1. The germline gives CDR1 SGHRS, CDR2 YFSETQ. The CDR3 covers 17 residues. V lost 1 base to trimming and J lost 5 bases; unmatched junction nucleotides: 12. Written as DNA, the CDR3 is TGCGCCAGCAGCTTGTTAACCGGGACAGCAATTCACAATGAGCAGTTCTTC. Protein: CASSLLTGTAIHNEQFF.

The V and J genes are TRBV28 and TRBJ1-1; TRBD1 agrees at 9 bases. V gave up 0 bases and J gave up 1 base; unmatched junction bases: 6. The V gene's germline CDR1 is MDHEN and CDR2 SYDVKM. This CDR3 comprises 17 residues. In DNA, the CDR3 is TGTGCCAGCAGTTTATGGGGGACAGGGATCCGGAACACTGAAGCTTTCTTT. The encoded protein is CASSLWGTGIRNTEAFF. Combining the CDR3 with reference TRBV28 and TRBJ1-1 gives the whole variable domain DVKVTQSSRYLVKRTGEKVFLECVQDMDHENMFWYRQDPGLGLRLIYFSYDVKMKEKGDIPEGYSVSREKKERFSLILESASTNQTSMYLCASSLWGTGIRNTEAFFGQGTRLTVV.

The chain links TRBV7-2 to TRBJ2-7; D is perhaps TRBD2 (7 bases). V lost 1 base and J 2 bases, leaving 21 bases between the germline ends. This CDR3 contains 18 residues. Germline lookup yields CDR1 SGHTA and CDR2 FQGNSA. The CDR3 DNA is TGTGCCAGCAGCTTAGAGAATAGGGGGGGCTACGGCCCCTACGAGCAGTACTTC. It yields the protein CASSLENRGGYGPYEQYF.

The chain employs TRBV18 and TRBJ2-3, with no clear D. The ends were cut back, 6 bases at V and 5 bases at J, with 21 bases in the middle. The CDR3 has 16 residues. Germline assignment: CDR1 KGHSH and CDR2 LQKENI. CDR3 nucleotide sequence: TGTGCCAGCTCCCCCCCTCGACTCTACGTCGGAGATACGCAGTATTTT. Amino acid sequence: CASSPPRLYVGDTQYF.

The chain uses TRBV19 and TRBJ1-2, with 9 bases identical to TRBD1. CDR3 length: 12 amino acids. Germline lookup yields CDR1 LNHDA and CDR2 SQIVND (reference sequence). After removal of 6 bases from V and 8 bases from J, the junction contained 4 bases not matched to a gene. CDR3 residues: CASRDRGGGYTF. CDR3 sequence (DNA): TGTGCCAGTAGGGACAGGGGAGGCGGCTACACCTTC. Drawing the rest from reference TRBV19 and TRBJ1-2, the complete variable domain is DGGITQSPKYLFRKEGQNVTLSCEQNLNHDAMYWYRQDPGQGLRLIYYSQIVNDFQKGDIAEGYSVSREKKESFPLTVTSAQKNPTAFYLCASRDRGGGYTFGSGTRLTVV.